This TCR beta chain was documented in a study of identical twins. Germline lookup yields CDR1 SGHRS and CDR2 YFSETQ. The CDR3 extends over 14 amino acids. MiXCR, applied by TCRdb to the 5' RACE reads, yields one record per CDR3 protein. Of some 600,000 distinct CDR3 sequences in the sample, roughly 7.2% were seen once. This clonotype was recorded at least ten times. Germline is not matched at one junction end, which may reflect a read error. The same specimen was also included in a second study, on yellow fever vaccine responses in identical twins.

The sample was PBMCs. The clonotype comes from a woman aged 18-30 years in good health. The J gene is TRBJ2-1, the V gene TRBV5-1; maybe TRBD2 (6 bases). The CDR3 sequence is CASSLAVSYNEQFF. As DNA, the CDR3 is TGTGCCAGCAGCTTAGCGGTCAGCTACAATGAGCAGTTCTTC.